This passage covers 23 T cell receptor beta chains from one sample sequenced in a study of graft-versus-host responses after intestinal transplantation. Libraries were prepared by immunoSEQ multiplex PCR; TCRdb keeps only in-frame clonotypes and omits some of them. The data contain 50,000 to 75,000 clones, more than 85% of them seen just once; the ten biggest clones take up 1.7%. No antigens are known for them. This specimen was unstimulated CD8+ T cells sorted from spleen or lymph node cells, taken before transplant. Source of these receptors: a human donor who was the organ donor for an intestinal transplant.

The J gene is TRBJ1-2, the V gene TRBV15; D ambiguous. The V and J ends lost 5 bases and 0 bases respectively, with 10 bases between them. The CDR3 contains 14 residues. Germline lookup yields CDR1 LNHNV and CDR2 YYDKDF (reference sequence). The CDR3 protein is CATSLRETNYGYTF. The CDR3 DNA follows: TGTGCCACCAGCCTGCGGGAGACTAACTATGGCTACACCTTC.

This chain uses TRBV28 with TRBJ2-6; D gene uncertain. The V end was cut by 5 bases, the J end by 0 bases, with 8 bases between. Germline-derived CDR1 and CDR2 are MDHEN and SYDVKM. The CDR3 is made up of 15 amino acids. Here the CDR3 DNA reads TGTGCCAGCAGTACGCTAAACTCTGGGGCCAACGTCCTGACTTTC. This codes for CASSTLNSGANVLTF.

V and J are TRBV28 and TRBJ2-2; D is unresolved. Trimming removed 3 bases at V and 3 bases at J, with 11 bases between. In germline, CDR1 is MDHEN, CDR2 SYDVKM. This CDR3 contains 15 residues. The chain's CDR3 is CASSFERIYTGELFF. CDR3 nucleotides: TGTGCCAGCAGTTTCGAGAGGATTTACACCGGGGAGCTGTTTTTT.

This chain links TRBV4-1 with TRBJ1-1; D gene uncertain. Between the trimmed V and J ends, which lost 0 bases and 1 base, there was a span of 6 bases. Germline V gives CDR1 MGHRA, CDR2 YSYEKL. CDR3 length equals 14 residues. The DNA for the CDR3 is TGCGCCAGCAGCCAAGAGGCAGGGAACACTGAAGCTTTCTTT. It encodes CASSQEAGNTEAFF.

The chain links TRBV7-9 to TRBJ2-2; 7 bases align to TRBD1. The V gene's germline CDR1 is SEHNR and CDR2 FQNEAQ (reference sequence). The CDR3 runs 16 residues. V trimming: 5 bases; J trimming: 4 bases; junction bases outside the gene matches: 10. CDR3 loop: CASSHLTGNRTGELFF. CDR3 nucleotides: TGTGCCAGCAGCCATCTGACAGGGAACCGCACCGGGGAGCTGTTTTTT.

This chain's CDR3 is CASSEAKGTSGSTTGELFF. CDR3 nucleotides: TGTGCCAGCAGTGAAGCTAAGGGGACTAGCGGGAGTACCACCGGGGAGCTGTTTTTT. The chain recombines TRBV2 with TRBJ2-2; TRBD2 agrees at 14 bases. Germline assignment: CDR1 SNHLY and CDR2 FYNNEI. Unmatched junction bases numbered 7, after V lost 0 bases and J lost 4 bases. The CDR3 has 19 residues.

This rearrangement joins TRBV7-6 to TRBJ2-1, with D possibly TRBD1 on 6 matching bases. The V gene lost 2 bases and the J gene lost 0 bases, with 14 bases spanning the gap. The CDR3 contains 17 residues. The germline gives CDR1 SGHVS, CDR2 FNYEAQ. Here the CDR3 reads CASSLSLGQSSYNEQFF. In nucleotides, the CDR3 is TGTGCCAGCAGCTTATCACTTGGACAGAGCTCCTACAATGAGCAGTTCTTC.

The DNA of the CDR3 is TGCGCCAGCAGGGAGGGGTCTGGTGGCTACACCTTC. Encoded protein: CASREGSGGYTF. The rearrangement links TRBV5-1 to TRBJ1-2, with a possible D match to TRBD1 (5 bases). With 5 bases removed from V and 7 bases from J, the gap between germline ends came to 12 bases. Germline CDR1 is SGHRS and CDR2 is YFSETQ. This CDR3 contains 12 residues.

The chain joins TRBV7-2 to TRBJ2-7; D unresolved. Trimming removed 6 bases from V and 2 bases from J, with 8 bases in between. The CDR3 totals 12 residues. CDR1 is SGHTA and CDR2 is FQGNSA in the germline V gene. In DNA, the CDR3 is TGTGCCAGCAGTCCCCAAACCTACGAGCAGTACTTC. This gives the protein CASSPQTYEQYF.

The DNA for the CDR3 is TGTGCCAGCAGTTTAATCACGGGGGTAGGAAATCAGCCCCAGCATTTT. Residues: CASSLITGVGNQPQHF. This chain links TRBV28 with TRBJ1-5, with a tentative D call TRBD1 (5 bases). The CDR3 extends over 16 amino acids. Germline assignment: CDR1 MDHEN and CDR2 SYDVKM. V lost 2 bases to trimming and J lost 4 bases, with 15 bases between them.

V and J are TRBV9 and TRBJ2-1, with 10 bases aligning to TRBD2. CDR1 and CDR2 (germline): SGDLS, YYNGEE. This CDR3 is 17 amino acids long. J gave up 5 bases and V 0 bases, and 8 bases lay outside the gene matches. CDR3 bases: TGTGCCAGCAGCGTAGGATCCCTAGCGGGAGCCGACAATGAGCAGTTCTTC. Translated: CASSVGSLAGADNEQFF.

J is TRBJ2-1 and V is TRBV6-1; TRBD2 might be the D (5 bases). CDR3 length: 13 amino acids. Germline CDR1 is MNHNS and CDR2 is SASEGT. Trimming shortened V by 6 bases and J by 7 bases, and 13 bases separated the two germline ends. CDR3 protein: CASSLLGANEQFF. Here the CDR3 DNA reads TGTGCCAGCAGCTTACTAGGTGCGAATGAGCAGTTCTTC.

CDR3 nucleotide sequence: TGCGCCAGCAGCCACCTTGATAGCGGGAGGCCCTACGAGCAGTACTTC. Amino acids: CASSHLDSGRPYEQYF. The chain combines TRBV4-1 with TRBJ2-7, with 10 bases matching TRBD2. Germline values: CDR1 MGHRA, CDR2 YSYEKL. With 3 bases clipped from V and 2 bases from J, the junction kept 7 bases outside the gene matches. The CDR3 covers 16 residues.

The chain combines TRBV9 with TRBJ1-1; D call uncertain. Trimming pared 3 bases from V and 2 bases from J, leaving 11 bases between. CDR1 and CDR2 from the germline V gene are SGDLS and YYNGEE. The CDR3 runs 14 residues. CDR3 loop: CASSASGLNTEAFF. CDR3 nucleotide sequence: TGTGCCAGCAGCGCGTCTGGACTCAACACTGAAGCTTTCTTT.

The chain combines TRBV9 with TRBJ2-5; no clear D. Germline V gene sequence: CDR1 SGDLS, CDR2 YYNGEE. The ends were cut back, 3 bases at V and 1 base at J, with 13 bases in the middle. This CDR3 spans 15 amino acids. The CDR3 reads CASSAGIQIQETQYF. DNA of the CDR3: TGTGCCAGCAGCGCAGGAATTCAGATCCAAGAGACCCAGTACTTC.

This chain joins TRBV9 and TRBJ1-1; 7 bases match TRBD1. Germline values: CDR1 SGDLS, CDR2 YYNGEE. The CDR3 runs to 15 residues. The junction had 3 bases not matched to a gene; V was cut back by 0 bases and J by 1 base. CDR3 coding DNA: TGTGCCAGCAGCGTAGGCGGGACAGCGAACACTGAAGCTTTCTTT. Its protein product is CASSVGGTANTEAFF.

The CDR3 DNA reads as TGTGCCTGGGAATCCGGGACAGTGGGCTCACCCCTCCACTTT. Protein product: CAWESGTVGSPLHF. The chain couples TRBV30 to TRBJ1-6, with 7 nucleotides matching TRBD1. Germline V gene data show CDR1 as GTSNPN and CDR2 as SVGIG (reference sequence). The CDR3 is 14 residues long. J lost 10 bases, V lost 5 bases, and 11 bases had no gene match. The variable domain in full, completed from reference TRBV30 and TRBJ1-6, reads SQTIHQWPATLVQPVGSPLSLECTVEGTSNPNLYWYRQAAGRGLQLLFYSVGIGQISSEVPQNLSASRPQDRQFILSSKKLLLSDSGFYLCAWESGTVGSPLHFGNGTRLTVT.

This clone is a singleton in its sample. The V call is TRBV27, the J call TRBJ2-7; tentatively, D is TRBD2 (6 bases). CDR1 and CDR2 from the germline V gene are MNHEY and SMNVEV (reference sequence). The CDR3 contains 13 residues. V was shortened by 4 bases and J by 1 base, with 8 bases between the two germline ends. This chain's CDR3 is CASSSGLSYEQYF. CDR3 nucleotide sequence: TGTGCCAGCAGTTCGGGACTGTCCTACGAGCAGTACTTC.

The chain combines TRBV7-3 with TRBJ2-1, with 8 bases lining up with TRBD1. The CDR3 runs 16 residues. Trimming at V came to 4 bases and at J to 9 bases, leaving 14 bases not matched to a gene. CDR1 SGHTA and CDR2 FQGTGA come from the germline V gene. Written as DNA, the CDR3 is TGTGCCAGCAGCTCATCGGGACAGGTCCCATTGGGTGAGCAGTTCTTC. The encoded protein is CASSSSGQVPLGEQFF.

This chain links TRBV5-6 with TRBJ2-1, with D tentatively TRBD2 (6 bases). Germline loops: CDR1 SGHDT, CDR2 YYEEEE. CDR3 length: 14 residues. Trimming removed 4 bases from V and 6 bases from J, with 14 bases in between. The CDR3 sequence: CASSTGTVGNEQFF. Written as DNA, the CDR3 is TGTGCCAGCAGCACCGGGACTGTCGGCAATGAGCAGTTCTTC.

This CDR3 reads CASSPTRDRGHEQYF. CDR3 bases: TGTGCCAGCAGCCCGACCCGGGACAGGGGCCACGAGCAGTACTTC. The chain carries TRBV7-2 and TRBJ2-7, with 10 nucleotides matching TRBD1. The germline gives CDR1 SGHTA, CDR2 FQGNSA. This CDR3 has 15 residues. V trimming: 5 bases; J trimming: 5 bases; junction bases outside the gene matches: 9.

The rearrangement uses TRBV28 and TRBJ1-1; D is perhaps TRBD1 (5 bases). V lost 3 bases and J lost 0, with 26 bases in between. Germline V lookup: CDR1 MDHEN, CDR2 SYDVKM. There are 20 residues in the CDR3. CDR3 amino acids: CASSFITAPSGAAMNTEAFF. DNA of the CDR3: TGTGCCAGCAGTTTTATCACCGCTCCGAGCGGGGCGGCCATGAACACTGAAGCTTTCTTT.

About this clone: At one boundary the junction diverges from the germline segment, which might be a read error. The chain links TRBV25-1 to TRBJ2-7; 7 bases match TRBD1. The CDR3 has 11 residues. CDR1 and CDR2 (germline): MGHDK, SYGVNS. CDR3 in amino acids: CASSEGQGVSF. The CDR3 DNA follows: TGTGCCAGCAGTGAAGGGCAGGGGGTCTCGTTC.